A single sample gave rise to the 15 T cell receptor beta chains below, sequenced in a study of T cell changes during pregnancy in multiple sclerosis. Clones were sequenced by immunoSEQ multiplex PCR, and TCRdb holds only the in-frame ones, with some missing. The sample lists 65,000 to 90,000 clones; 90% to 95% were seen once. Sequencing was performed on PBMCs, taken in the first trimester of pregnancy. These receptors were taken from a female donor in good health, serving as a control in a pregnancy study. Some clones in this sample may be carry-over from other donors' samples.

This chain joins TRBV11-2 and TRBJ1-6; maybe TRBD1 (6 bases). V was trimmed by 0 bases and J by 9 bases, leaving 15 bases between them. The CDR3 is made up of 16 amino acids. The V gene's germline CDR1 is SGHAT and CDR2 FQNNGV. The CDR3 coding sequence is TGTGCCAGCAGCTTAGATCGGGGGGGCGACGGTTCACCCCTCCACTTT. Protein sequence: CASSLDRGGDGSPLHF.

The chain carries TRBV28 and TRBJ2-1; 8 nucleotides line up with TRBD2. CDR1 is MDHEN, CDR2 SYDVKM, per germline. The CDR3 runs 15 residues. V shed 10 bases, J shed 1 base, and the junction held 9 bases outside the gene matches. In DNA form, the CDR3 reads TGTGCCACCAGCCCCCGGGGGGGGTCCTACAATGAGCAGTTCTTC. Translation gives CATSPRGGSYNEQFF.

The chain combines TRBV5-1 with TRBJ2-3; D remains unclear. V was trimmed by 7 bases and J by 6 bases, leaving 12 bases between them. Germline CDR1 reads SGHRS; CDR2 reads YFSETQ. This CDR3 comprises 12 residues. CDR3 DNA sequence: TGCGCCAGCGCTGTTTCTACGGATACGCAGTATTTT. Its translation: CASAVSTDTQYF.

The rearrangement links TRBV5-1 to TRBJ2-1, with 7 bases identical to TRBD1. CDR1 and CDR2 (germline): SGHRS, YFSETQ. J lost 7 bases, V lost 4 bases, and 8 bases had no gene match. The CDR3 runs 14 residues. The CDR3 loop is CASSPITTGNEQFF. The CDR3 DNA sequence: TGCGCCAGCAGCCCTATAACGACAGGGAATGAGCAGTTCTTC. The complete variable domain, with remaining parts taken from reference TRBV5-1 and TRBJ2-1, reads KAGVTQTPRYLIKTRGQQVTLSCSPISGHRSVSWYQQTPGQGLQFLFEYFSETQRNKGNFPGRFSGRQFSNSRSEMNVSTLELGDSALYLCASSPITTGNEQFFGPGTRLTVL.

The chain links TRBV6-1 to TRBJ2-5; D gene ambiguous. The V end lost 2 bases, the J end lost 0 bases, and 7 bases lay between the germline ends. From germline, CDR1 is MNHNS and CDR2 SASEGT. This CDR3 has 14 residues. The CDR3 nucleotides are TGTGCCAGCAGTGAATCCCCTTACCAAGAGACCCAGTACTTC. Residues: CASSESPYQETQYF.

The chain carries TRBV2 and TRBJ1-2; D might be TRBD1 (6 bases). CDR3 length: 15 amino acids. Germline assignment: CDR1 SNHLY and CDR2 FYNNEI. V lost 8 bases and J lost 2, with 18 bases in between. CDR3 loop: CASGPTGQGNYGYTF. The CDR3 nucleotides are TGTGCCAGCGGACCTACAGGGCAGGGCAACTATGGCTACACCTTC.

This clone showed up just once. J is TRBJ2-6 and V is TRBV5-1; 8 bases align to TRBD1. CDR1 is SGHRS and CDR2 is YFSETQ in the germline V gene. This CDR3 is 17 amino acids long. V lost 1 base to trimming and J lost 3 bases; unmatched junction nucleotides: 6. The CDR3 nucleotides read TGCGCCAGCAGCTTGTCTGACAGGGGAGTTGGGGCCAACGTCCTGACTTTC. Its translation: CASSLSDRGVGANVLTF.

This chain links TRBV28 with TRBJ2-2, with D unresolved. The CDR3 covers 15 residues. Per the germline V gene, CDR1 is MDHEN and CDR2 is SYDVKM. Trimming removed 8 bases from V and 4 bases from J, with 17 bases in between. CDR3 sequence reads: CASATRKTLTGELFF. The CDR3 coding sequence is TGTGCCAGCGCCACCCGAAAGACACTCACCGGGGAGCTGTTTTTT.

The chain combines TRBV4-2 with TRBJ2-3; D is undetermined. The CDR3 runs to 12 residues. Germline V gene data show CDR1 as LGHNA and CDR2 as YNFKEQ. V was pared by 3 bases and J by 6 bases, with 7 bases between. CDR3 sequence reads: CASSHEADTQYF. The CDR3 coding sequence is TGTGCCAGCAGCCATGAGGCGGATACGCAGTATTTT.

CDR3 DNA sequence: TGTGCCAGCAGCCACAGGGTCTATGGCTACACCTTC. The encoded protein is CASSHRVYGYTF. V is TRBV11-2 and J is TRBJ1-2, with TRBD1 as a possible D gene (6 bases). Trimming pared 5 bases from V and 4 bases from J, leaving 8 bases between. In germline, CDR1 is SGHAT, CDR2 FQNNGV. This CDR3 region has 12 residues. The full variable domain, its missing parts supplied by reference TRBV11-2 and TRBJ1-2, is EAGVAQSPRYKIIEKRQSVAFWCNPISGHATLYWYQQILGQGPKLLIQFQNNGVVDDSQLPKDRFSAERLKGVDSTLKIQPAKLEDSAVYLCASSHRVYGYTFGSGTRLTVV.

This chain links TRBV6-1 with TRBJ1-2; 11 bases line up with TRBD1. The CDR3 extends over 15 amino acids. V lost 3 bases and J lost 6; bases outside the gene matches: 6. Germline loops: CDR1 MNHNS, CDR2 SASEGT. The CDR3: CASSEVDRGRNGYTF. CDR3 DNA sequence: TGTGCCAGCAGTGAGGTGGACAGGGGGCGCAATGGCTACACCTTC.

V and J are TRBV7-2 and TRBJ1-2; 7 bases map to TRBD1. The V gene's germline CDR1 is SGHTA and CDR2 FQGNSA. The CDR3 runs to 14 residues. J gave up 3 bases and V 6 bases, and 7 bases lay outside the gene matches. CDR3 amino acids: CASRTTGFDYGYTF. CDR3 nucleotide sequence: TGTGCCAGCAGGACGACAGGGTTTGACTATGGCTACACCTTC.

The J gene is TRBJ2-7, the V gene TRBV19; the D gene is possibly TRBD1 (5 bases). V shed 5 bases and J shed 2 bases, with 13 bases lying between them. CDR3 length equals 14 residues. Germline V gene data show CDR1 as LNHDA and CDR2 as SQIVND (reference sequence). CDR3 protein: CASSSGWGTYEQYF. The CDR3 nucleotides read TGTGCCAGTAGTTCCGGGTGGGGCACCTACGAGCAGTACTTC. Using reference TRBV19 and TRBJ2-7 for the parts outside the CDR3, the full variable domain is DGGITQSPKYLFRKEGQNVTLSCEQNLNHDAMYWYRQDPGQGLRLIYYSQIVNDFQKGDIAEGYSVSREKKESFPLTVTSAQKNPTAFYLCASSSGWGTYEQYFGPGTRLTVT.

V is TRBV19 and J is TRBJ2-7; 9 positions agree with TRBD2. V lost 10 bases and J lost 4; bases outside the gene matches: 14. This CDR3 has 15 amino acids. Germline CDR1 LNHDA, CDR2 SQIVND (reference sequence). CDR3 nucleotides: TGTGCCACCAATAGCGGGAGACTGGGGGGATACGAGCAGTACTTC. Its protein product is CATNSGRLGGYEQYF.

The gene calls are TRBV6-5 and TRBJ1-4; tentative D call: TRBD1 (6 bases). V lost 6 bases to trimming and J lost 8 bases, with 19 bases between them. This CDR3 region has 15 residues. The germline V gene encodes CDR1 MNHEY and CDR2 SVGAGI. This CDR3 reads CASSRWGGEAEKLFF. CDR3 nucleotides: TGTGCCAGCAGCCGTTGGGGGGGCGAAGCCGAAAAACTGTTTTTT.